This T cell receptor (beta chain) was identified in a study of regulatory T cells in long-lasting Graves disease. The time point is: newly diagnosed GD, antithyroid drugs for less than 3 months. The TCR library was prepared using RNA isolated from PBMCs. This CDR3 is built from 14 residues. Germline V gene lookup returns CDR1 SGHDT and CDR2 YYEEEE. Trimming removed 2 bases at V and 3 bases at J, with 11 bases between. This clonotype was recorded at least ten times. Assembly of TCR beta libraries relied on iRepertoire HTBI primers together with Arm-PCR of CDR3 regions. TCRdb called the multiplex PCR reads again in MiXCR, with one record for every CDR3 protein. The sample has about 330,000 distinct CDR3 sequences, roughly 16% seen once. The sample was also linked to a second study, of T cells in Graves' hyperthyroidism and ophthalmopathy. That study reports: Most thyroid clonotypes that were expanded above 0.001 also turned up in blood.

The receptor comes from a woman under 30 with Graves disease. The chain carries TRBV5-6 and TRBJ2-5; no clear D gene. Here the sequenced sample was peripheral blood mononuclear cells (PBMCs), taken at new diagnosis, from a patient treated with antithyroid drugs. The CDR3 DNA sequence: TGTGCCAGCAGCTTTGCAGGAGAAAAAGAGACCCAGTACTTC. The encoded protein is CASSFAGEKETQYF.